What follows are 22 T cell receptor beta chains derived from one specimen sequenced in a study of OX40 agonist ivuxolimab in advanced cancers. The table came from immunoSEQ multiplex PCR; TCRdb's copy has only in-frame clones and leaves some out. Found here are approximately 58,000 clones, 70% to 85% of them singletons; the top ten hold over 1.1%. The sequenced sample was CD4+ or CD8+ T cells sorted from blood, obtained in a trial of the OX40 agonist ivuxolimab. The receptor source for this set is an adult with an advanced solid tumor such as melanoma, head and neck, liver or kidney cancer.

The chain combines TRBV5-6 with TRBJ1-5, with D possibly being TRBD1 (5 bases). V was clipped by 4 bases and J by 7 bases, with 12 bases between them. The germline V gene encodes CDR1 SGHDT and CDR2 YYEEEE. The CDR3 sequence is 13 residues long. CDR3 coding DNA: TGTGCCAGCAGCCTTCGGGACCTACAGCCCCAGCATTTT. Amino acid sequence: CASSLRDLQPQHF.

The chain carries TRBV6-5 and TRBJ1-6; D unclear. Germline V lookup: CDR1 MNHEY, CDR2 SVGAGI. V lost 2 bases, J lost 2 bases, and 4 bases lay in between. The length of the CDR3 is 14 residues. Here the CDR3 DNA reads TGTGCCAGCAGTTACGCAGCCTATAATTCACCCCTCCACTTT. This encodes CASSYAAYNSPLHF.

As concerns this clone: One end of the junction does not line up with germline, which may come from a read error. This chain joins TRBV6-1 and TRBJ1-2; D gene uncertain. The CDR3 contains 11 residues. Germline V gene data show CDR1 as MNHNS and CDR2 as SASEGT. Here the CDR3 DNA reads TGTGCCAGCAGTGAAGCGCGGCCACCCTTCTTC. The encoded protein is CASSEARPPFF.

V gene TRBV9 combines with J gene TRBJ2-7, with D perhaps assigned TRBD1 or TRBD2 (5 bases each). The V gene's germline CDR1 is SGDLS and CDR2 YYNGEE. Between the trimmed V and J ends, which lost 4 bases and 2 bases, there was a span of 13 bases. CDR3 length: 14 amino acids. In nucleotides, the CDR3 is TGTGCCAGCAGCAAAACCGGGACCGCCTACGAGCAGTACTTC. Its protein product is CASSKTGTAYEQYF.

The rearrangement links TRBV29-1 to TRBJ2-1; TRBD2 matches at 9 bases. Losses at the gene ends were 5 bases for V and 6 bases for J; bases not matched to a gene: 8. Germline assignment: CDR1 SQVTM and CDR2 ANQGSEA. The CDR3 has 14 residues. The CDR3 nucleotides read TGCAGCGTTAAAAGGCTAGCGGGAAGCAATGAGCAGTTCTTC. This sequence encodes CSVKRLAGSNEQFF.

In its sample, this clone was seen a few times. J is TRBJ1-1 and V is TRBV28; 8 nucleotides match TRBD1. The CDR3 contains 17 residues. Germline CDR1 is MDHEN and CDR2 is SYDVKM. V was clipped by 1 base and J by 2 bases; unmatched bases: 9. The CDR3 protein is CASSLFSGGYRNTEAFF. The CDR3 bases are TGTGCCAGCAGTTTATTTTCAGGGGGCTATCGTAACACTGAAGCTTTCTTT. Full variable domain (outside the CDR3, taken from reference TRBV28 and TRBJ1-1): DVKVTQSSRYLVKRTGEKVFLECVQDMDHENMFWYRQDPGLGLRLIYFSYDVKMKEKGDIPEGYSVSREKKERFSLILESASTNQTSMYLCASSLFSGGYRNTEAFFGQGTRLTVV.

The chain links TRBV7-3 to TRBJ2-5; TRBD2 matches 10 bases. V lost 5 bases to trimming and J lost 1 base; unmatched junction nucleotides: 7. Per germline, CDR1 SGHTA and CDR2 FQGTGA. There are 16 residues in the CDR3. CDR3 DNA sequence: TGTGCCAGCAGCCAAGGGATAGCGGGGGGCCAAGAGACCCAGTACTTC. Translation gives CASSQGIAGGQETQYF.

The chain combines TRBV18 with TRBJ1-1, with D unclear. The CDR3 sequence is 14 residues long. V lost 5 bases and J lost 2, with 12 bases in between. Germline lookup yields CDR1 KGHSH and CDR2 LQKENI. CDR3 bases: TGTGCCAGCTCATTCGGCCGTTCAAACACTGAAGCTTTCTTT. It is translated as CASSFGRSNTEAFF.

The gene calls are TRBV29-1 and TRBJ2-5, with TRBD1 matching 8 bases. Germline CDR1 and CDR2: SQVTM and ANQGSEA. There are 15 residues in the CDR3. The trim removed 7 bases at V and 2 bases at J, leaving 12 bases unmatched. CDR3 residues: CSGSRAGGSQETQYF. CDR3 in DNA: TGCAGCGGAAGTCGCGCAGGGGGCTCGCAAGAGACCCAGTACTTC.

The rearrangement uses TRBV5-4 and TRBJ1-1; no definite D call. This CDR3 contains 14 residues. V was pared by 1 base and J by 3 bases, with 10 bases between. Germline CDR1 is SGHNT and CDR2 is YYREEE (reference sequence). The CDR3 nucleotides read TGTGCCAGCAGCTTGTGGGGAGGAGACACTGAAGCTTTCTTT. It codes for CASSLWGGDTEAFF.

The chain carries TRBV4-1 and TRBJ2-5; a possible D gene is TRBD1 (5 bases). The V gene's germline CDR1 is MGHRA and CDR2 YSYEKL. The CDR3 has 14 amino acids. The V end was cut by 0 bases, the J end by 6 bases, with 11 bases between. Here the CDR3 reads CASSQDSRVQTQYF. In DNA form, the CDR3 reads TGCGCCAGCAGCCAAGATTCCAGGGTACAGACCCAGTACTTC.

This chain joins TRBV30 and TRBJ1-5; the D is unclear. CDR3 length equals 13 residues. The V end was cut by 7 bases, the J end by 6 bases, with 16 bases between. Per germline, CDR1 GTSNPN and CDR2 SVGIG (reference sequence). The CDR3 sequence is CASARGLGQPQHF. As DNA, the CDR3 is TGTGCCTCCGCCCGAGGGCTAGGTCAGCCCCAGCATTTT.

This clone ranks as medium-sized (0.01 to 0.1%). Other DNA sequences in this sample translate to the same CDR3. The CDR3 sequence: CATSRGQGNEKLFF. In DNA form, the CDR3 reads TGTGCCACCAGCAGGGGACAGGGAAATGAAAAACTGTTTTTT. The genes are TRBV15 and TRBJ1-4, with 9 bases that match TRBD1. Germline loops: CDR1 LNHNV, CDR2 YYDKDF (reference sequence). The ends lost 3 bases at V and 5 bases at J; junction bases unmatched: 1. CDR3 length equals 14 residues.

V is TRBV12-5 and J is TRBJ1-1; the match to TRBD1 covers 8 bases. Germline assignment: CDR1 LGHNT and CDR2 FRNRAP. V lost 6 bases and J lost 1; bases outside the gene matches: 7. This CDR3 is 15 amino acids long. The CDR3: CASGPPGTGNTEAFF. The DNA for the CDR3 is TGTGCTAGTGGCCCCCCCGGGACAGGGAACACTGAAGCTTTCTTT.

CDR3 in amino acids: CASSSRINGDTQYF. In DNA, the CDR3 is TGTGCCAGCAGCTCCCGGATAAACGGGGATACGCAGTATTTT. The V call is TRBV11-2, the J call TRBJ2-3; no reliable D call. The CDR3 spans 14 residues. CDR1 and CDR2 from the germline V gene are SGHAT and FQNNGV. V lost 4 bases to trimming and J lost 6 bases, with 14 bases between them.

This clone was counted only a few times. The chain uses TRBV5-1 and TRBJ2-7; D is ambiguous. This CDR3 has 13 amino acids. Germline values: CDR1 SGHRS, CDR2 YFSETQ. V shed 0 bases and J shed 4 bases, with 8 bases lying between them. The CDR3 spells CASSLAKRYEQYF. The DNA for the CDR3 is TGCGCCAGCAGCTTGGCCAAGAGGTACGAGCAGTACTTC.

V usage is TRBV18 and J usage is TRBJ2-5, with unresolved D. Germline V lookup: CDR1 KGHSH, CDR2 LQKENI. This CDR3 is built from 13 residues. Trimming removed 6 bases from V and 2 bases from J, with 10 bases in between. For the CDR3, the DNA is TGTGCCAGCTCCCCAAACACTCAAGAGACCCAGTACTTC. Its translation is CASSPNTQETQYF.

The genes are TRBV30 and TRBJ2-7, with TRBD1 identical over 9 bases. Germline CDR1 is GTSNPN and CDR2 is SVGIG (reference sequence). This CDR3 is built from 13 residues. V gave up 4 bases and J gave up 4 bases; unmatched junction bases: 5. The CDR3, as DNA: TGTGCCTGGAATGGACAGGGGCTTTACGAGCAGTACTTC. Translated, it gives CAWNGQGLYEQYF.

The chain uses TRBV7-6 and TRBJ1-4; the D gene is possibly TRBD1 (6 bases). The CDR3 runs 15 residues. The ends were cut back, 1 base at V and 1 base at J, with 7 bases in the middle. The V gene's germline CDR1 is SGHVS and CDR2 FNYEAQ. The CDR3 sequence is CASSLEQGTNEKLFF. CDR3 DNA sequence: TGTGCCAGCAGCTTAGAACAGGGAACTAATGAAAAACTGTTTTTT.

This clone counts as medium-sized (0.01 to 0.1%). Other nucleotide sequences in the sample specify the same CDR3. DNA of the CDR3: TGTGCCAGTACGGGCAGAGATACGCAGTATTTT. Amino acids: CASTGRDTQYF. The rearrangement uses TRBV19 and TRBJ2-3; D call uncertain. The CDR3 is made up of 11 amino acids. Germline CDR1 is LNHDA and CDR2 is SQIVND (reference sequence). V was pared by 7 bases and J by 5 bases, with 7 bases between.

This chain joins TRBV19 and TRBJ1-5; no definite D call. The germline CDR1 and CDR2 sequences are LNHDA and SQIVND (reference sequence). The CDR3 spans 13 residues. Between the trimmed V and J ends, which lost 2 bases and 3 bases, there was a span of 5 bases. DNA of the CDR3: TGTGCCAGTAGTATAAGCCACAATCAGCCCCAGCATTTT. Translating gives CASSISHNQPQHF.

The table lists this clone with a few counts. This chain links TRBV30 with TRBJ2-5; D is tentatively TRBD1 or TRBD2 (7 bases each). From germline, CDR1 is GTSNPN and CDR2 SVGIG (reference sequence). The ends were cut back, 4 bases at V and 4 bases at J, with 10 bases in the middle. This CDR3 has 12 residues. This CDR3 reads CAWTGGGETQYF. The CDR3 DNA reads as TGTGCCTGGACAGGGGGGGGAGAGACCCAGTACTTC.